The 3 T cell receptor beta chains presented below share a single source sample, sequenced in a study of spatial heterogeneity in lung cancer. TCRdb re-analysed the 5' RACE reads in MiXCR, keeping a single row per CDR3 protein. The sample has roughly 79,000 distinct CDR3 sequences, roughly 12% seen once. Specified time point: sample taken at primary tumor resection. Whole RNA, which was extracted from tumor, nontumor lung tissue or frozen PBMC, was sequenced without any cell sorting. The sample consisted of PBMCs, taken at surgery. These receptors originate from a male donor with early-stage non-small cell lung cancer.

This clonotype appeared a few times. The chain couples TRBV2 to TRBJ1-1; D is unresolved. The CDR3 is made up of 14 amino acids. V was cut by 8 bases and J by 5 bases, with 18 bases left in between. CDR1 is SNHLY, CDR2 FYNNEI, per germline. The CDR3 region has the DNA TGTGCCAGCTGTCTGAGTTTTTCGAGGACTGAAGCTTTCTTT. Translating gives CASCLSFSRTEAFF.

The chain uses TRBV5-4 and TRBJ2-3; D unresolved. V lost 1 base, J lost 5 bases, and 17 bases lay in between. The length of the CDR3 is 16 residues. Germline CDR1 is SGHNT and CDR2 is YYREEE (reference sequence). CDR3 protein: CASSLTAVSTRDTQYF. The CDR3 DNA sequence: TGTGCCAGCAGCTTGACGGCGGTGTCGACCAGAGATACGCAGTATTTT.

In this sample, this clonotype turned up many times. The chain recombines TRBV11-2 with TRBJ2-5; the match to TRBD2 covers 12 bases. V shed 4 bases, J shed 3 bases, and the junction held 9 bases outside the gene matches. The germline V gene encodes CDR1 SGHAT and CDR2 FQNNGV. This CDR3 contains 17 residues. This CDR3 is CASSSSGLAGPEETQYF. The DNA of the CDR3 is TGTGCCAGCAGCTCATCCGGACTAGCGGGGCCAGAAGAGACCCAGTACTTC.